These T cell receptor beta chains were read from a single sample in a study of OX40 agonist ivuxolimab in advanced cancers. TCRdb's table, derived via immunoSEQ multiplex PCR, lists solely in-frame clones and lacks some. The sample lists about 78,000 clones, around 94% occurring once. The sequencing here drew on CD4+ or CD8+ T cells sorted from blood, taken in a trial of the OX40 agonist ivuxolimab. The receptors come from an adult with an advanced solid tumor such as melanoma, head and neck, liver or kidney cancer. Both conserved end residues are part of each CDR3. Each record gives: J gene, D gene, clone size, V gene, CDR3 DNA, CDR3 protein. The D gene is left open where the match is weak. Some rows have no size entry. The others give once, few or many, or a class for an expanded clone.

TRBJ1-2 - - TRBV5-1 TGCGCCAGCAGCCCGGAAGGGACATTCTACACCTTC CASSPEGTFYTF
TRBJ2-7 - - TRBV4-1 TGCGCCAGCAGCCAAGATCGAGGGAAGGGTTTCTACGAGCAGTACTTC CASSQDRGKGFYEQYF
TRBJ1-4 - - TRBV11-2 TGTGCCGGCGCCCTAGGTCTAAACAGGGAAAAACTGTTTTTT CAGALGLNREKLFF
TRBJ2-3 - once TRBV5-6 TGTGCCAGCAGCTTCCAGGGCCCCCGCACAGATACGCAGTATTTT CASSFQGPRTDTQYF
TRBJ2-5 - - TRBV18 TGTGCCAGCTCACCGGCGGGGACCCAAGAGACCCAGTACTTC CASSPAGTQETQYF
TRBJ2-1 TRBD1 - TRBV14 TGTGCCAGCAGCCTCGGGACAGGGCCCTTTAATGAGCAGTTCTTC CASSLGTGPFNEQFF
TRBJ2-1 - - TRBV5-5 TGTGCCAGCAGCTTAGACCCAGCCCGCAATGAGCAGTTCTTC CASSLDPARNEQFF
TRBJ2-1 - - TRBV5-1 TGCGCCAGCAGCCTCCGGGCTGCCCTCCCCAACAATGAGCAGTTCTTC CASSLRAALPNNEQFF
TRBJ2-6 TRBD1 - TRBV4-2 TGTGCCAGCAGCCAAGGTCCGGTGACAGGGTTTTTTTCTGGGGCCAACGTCCTGACTTTC CASSQGPVTGFFSGANVLTF
TRBJ2-5 TRBD2 - TRBV4-1 TGCGCCAGCAGCCAAGCCCGGGAGGGAGGGGGAGAGACCCAGTACTTC CASSQAREGGGETQYF
TRBJ1-1 - - TRBV15 TGTGCCACCAGCAGAGATTCGTTTTCGGGGGCAACTGAAGCTTTCTTT CATSRDSFSGATEAFF
TRBJ1-2 TRBD1 - TRBV2 TGTGCCAGCAGTTTCGACAGGGCCTACGAGTACTATGGCTACACCTTC CASSFDRAYEYYGYTF
TRBJ2-7 TRBD1 once TRBV5-1 TGCGCCAGCACCTGGGACAGGGCAACCTACGAGCAGTACTTC CASTWDRATYEQYF
TRBJ1-2 TRBD1 - TRBV5-1 TGCGCCAGCAGCCCCAGGGGGCTTCAGGATGGCTACACCTTC CASSPRGLQDGYTF
TRBJ1-1 TRBD1 - TRBV4-1 TGCGCCAGCAGCCAAGATCCCGGGTACAGGGGGGGAAACACTGAAGCTTTCTTT CASSQDPGYRGGNTEAFF
TRBJ1-5 - - TRBV15 TGTGCCACCAGCAGAGATCTTTTAGGGCAATCAGCGTCCCAGCATTTT CATSRDLLGQSASQHF
TRBJ1-2 - once TRBV19 TGTGCCAGTAGTATTGGGCTGAGAGCTAACTATGGCTACACCTTC CASSIGLRANYGYTF
TRBJ2-2 - - TRBV6-6 TGTGCCAGCAGGGGAGGACAGCCGAACACCGGGGAGCTGTTTTTT CASRGGQPNTGELFF
TRBJ1-4 TRBD1 - TRBV5-1 TGCGCCAGCAGTGTGGAAGGGACAGCTGAAAAACTGTTTTTT CASSVEGTAEKLFF
TRBJ1-5 - - TRBV28 TGTGCCAGCAGTCCTTACCGGGACGGAGGCGGCCAGCCCCAGCATTTT CASSPYRDGGGQPQHF
TRBJ2-5 TRBD1 - TRBV25-1 TGTGCCACCAGGACAGGGGCTGAGACCCAGTACTTC CATRTGAETQYF
TRBJ2-2 - - TRBV6-1 TGTGCCAGCAGTATCCACTCGGGCGGGGAGCTGTTTTTT CASSIHSGGELFF
TRBJ1-2 TRBD1 - TRBV4-2 TGTGCCAGCAGCCCCGGGACAGGGGGCTTGGGCTACACCTTC CASSPGTGGLGYTF
TRBJ2-7 - - TRBV5-1 TGCGCCAGCAGCTTGACAGGGAGGTCCTCCTACGAGCAGTACTTC CASSLTGRSSYEQYF
TRBJ1-3 - once TRBV6-5 TGTGCCAGCAGTTCTCTTGGGGGTTACGGGAACACCATATATTTT CASSSLGGYGNTIYF
TRBJ1-4 - - TRBV4-1 TGCGCCAGCAGCCGAGACGGGCTTAGTAATGAAAAACTGTTTTTT CASSRDGLSNEKLFF
TRBJ2-2 - - TRBV7-7 TGTGCTAGCAGCTTAAACGTAGCAAACACCGGGGAGCTGTTTTTT CASSLNVANTGELFF
TRBJ2-3 - - TRBV6-1 TGTGCCAGCAGTGCGGGACTCAGCACAGATACGCAGTATTTT CASSAGLSTDTQYF
TRBJ1-4 - - TRBV7-8 TGTGCCAGCAGCAGGCGACTGGCAACTAATGAAAAACTGTTTTTT CASSRRLATNEKLFF